This is a list of T cell receptor beta chains from one sample in a study of radiotherapy plus CTLA-4 blockade in lung cancer. Here immunoSEQ multiplex PCR was the method, and the copy in TCRdb shows in-frame clones only, minus some. In the table there are 90,000 or so clones, roughly 85% of which are singletons. The starting material was peripheral blood, obtained from a patient treated with radiotherapy plus ipilimumab. All receptors derive from a human donor with non-small cell lung cancer who had stable disease on radiotherapy plus ipilimumab. The CDR3 runs from the conserved cysteine through the conserved F or W. The order of the fields is CDR3 length, V gene, J gene, clone size, D gene, CDR3 DNA, CDR3 protein. D genes are given only for firm matches. The listing skips clone size in some rows; elsewhere it reads once, few, many or a size class.

len: 11; v_gene: TRBV28; j_gene: TRBJ2-5; abundance: few; d_gene: -; CDR3nt: TGTGCCAGCCAATTCCAAGAGACCCAGTACTTC; CDR3aa: CASQFQETQYF
len: 15; v_gene: TRBV7-9; j_gene: TRBJ1-1; abundance: -; d_gene: TRBD1; CDR3nt: TGTGCCAGCAGCTTAGGGGGACAGACGAACACTGAAGCTTTCTTT; CDR3aa: CASSLGGQTNTEAFF
len: 14; v_gene: TRBV11-2; j_gene: TRBJ2-7; abundance: once; d_gene: TRBD1; CDR3nt: TGTGCCAGCAGCCAGGGACAGGTATCCTACGAGCAGTACTTC; CDR3aa: CASSQGQVSYEQYF
len: 15; v_gene: TRBV28; j_gene: TRBJ1-3; abundance: -; d_gene: -; CDR3nt: TGTGCCAGCAGTTTGAGGGTTCGCTCTGGAAACACCATATATTTT; CDR3aa: CASSLRVRSGNTIYF
len: 12; v_gene: TRBV5-1; j_gene: TRBJ2-1; abundance: -; d_gene: -; CDR3nt: TGCGCCAGCAGCTTGGACGGACGCGAGCAGTTCTTC; CDR3aa: CASSLDGREQFF
len: 8; v_gene: TRBV29-1; j_gene: TRBJ1-4; abundance: -; d_gene: -; CDR3nt: TGCAGCGATGACAGGTCCAATTTT; CDR3aa: CSDDRSNF
len: 16; v_gene: TRBV4-1; j_gene: TRBJ2-5; abundance: -; d_gene: -; CDR3nt: TGCGCCAGCCGAACAGGGATATGGGATTATAAGGAGACCCAGTACTTC; CDR3aa: CASRTGIWDYKETQYF
len: 10; v_gene: TRBV30; j_gene: TRBJ1-2; abundance: few; d_gene: -; CDR3nt: TGTGCCTGGATGAGGGAAGGCTACACCTTC; CDR3aa: CAWMREGYTF
len: 17; v_gene: TRBV9; j_gene: TRBJ1-5; abundance: -; d_gene: TRBD1; CDR3nt: TGTGCCAGCAGCGGTGGACAGGGGGTATTGGGAAATCAGCCCCAGCATTTT; CDR3aa: CASSGGQGVLGNQPQHF
len: 13; v_gene: TRBV10-2; j_gene: TRBJ1-1; abundance: -; d_gene: -; CDR3nt: TGCGCCAGCAGACCAGGCATGAACACTGAAGCTTTCTTT; CDR3aa: CASRPGMNTEAFF
len: 13; v_gene: TRBV30; j_gene: TRBJ1-1; abundance: -; d_gene: -; CDR3nt: TGTGCCTGGAGTGGGGTTGGATGGACTGAAGCTTTCTTT; CDR3aa: CAWSGVGWTEAFF
len: 14; v_gene: TRBV9; j_gene: TRBJ1-2; abundance: -; d_gene: -; CDR3nt: TGTGCCAGCAGCGTAGGTGGGGGCGAGTATGGCTACACCTTC; CDR3aa: CASSVGGGEYGYTF
len: 14; v_gene: TRBV5-1; j_gene: TRBJ2-1; abundance: -; d_gene: TRBD2; CDR3nt: TGCGCCAGCAAGGAGACTAGCGCCTACAATGAGCAGTTCTTC; CDR3aa: CASKETSAYNEQFF
len: 16; v_gene: TRBV2; j_gene: TRBJ1-2; abundance: -; d_gene: TRBD1; CDR3nt: TGTGCCAGCAGTGCCCCGGGGACAGGGGGCTCCGGTGGCTACACCTTC; CDR3aa: CASSAPGTGGSGGYTF
len: 16; v_gene: TRBV7-2; j_gene: TRBJ2-7; abundance: -; d_gene: TRBD2; CDR3nt: TGTGCCAGCAGCCCACAAATCCAGGGAGGGGCGTACGAGCAGTACTTC; CDR3aa: CASSPQIQGGAYEQYF
len: 11; v_gene: TRBV18; j_gene: TRBJ2-7; abundance: few; d_gene: -; CDR3nt: TGTGCCAGCTCACCAGGGTCCGAGCAGTACTTC; CDR3aa: CASSPGSEQYF
len: 16; v_gene: TRBV28; j_gene: TRBJ1-3; abundance: few; d_gene: -; CDR3nt: TGTGCCAGCAGTTTTCAGAGGGGGGCCCCTGGAAACACCATATATTTT; CDR3aa: CASSFQRGAPGNTIYF
len: 19; v_gene: TRBV5-1; j_gene: TRBJ2-4; abundance: -; d_gene: TRBD1; CDR3nt: TGCGCCAGCAGCTCCCCGGGACAGGGGCCATCCCTAGCCAAAAACATTCAGTACTTC; CDR3aa: CASSSPGQGPSLAKNIQYF
len: 18; v_gene: TRBV7-2; j_gene: TRBJ2-6; abundance: -; d_gene: -; CDR3nt: TGTGCCAGCAGCTTAGTCGGGCTGGGGGCGAGTGGGGCCAACGTCCTGACTTTC; CDR3aa: CASSLVGLGASGANVLTF
len: 14; v_gene: TRBV27; j_gene: TRBJ1-5; abundance: -; d_gene: TRBD1; CDR3nt: TGTGCCAGCAGTTTGACAGGGGGCAATCAGCCCCAGCATTTT; CDR3aa: CASSLTGGNQPQHF
len: 16; v_gene: TRBV9; j_gene: TRBJ2-3; abundance: -; d_gene: -; CDR3nt: TGTGCCAGCAGCCCAGGGGCGGGGGCCTACACAGATACGCAGTATTTT; CDR3aa: CASSPGAGAYTDTQYF
len: 15; v_gene: TRBV7-6; j_gene: TRBJ2-1; abundance: -; d_gene: TRBD2; CDR3nt: TGTGCCAGCAGCAAAAGCGGGGGTCCCTACAATGAGCAGTTCTTC; CDR3aa: CASSKSGGPYNEQFF
len: 16; v_gene: TRBV9; j_gene: TRBJ2-1; abundance: -; d_gene: TRBD1; CDR3nt: TGTGCCAGCAGCGTAGGAGTGACAGGGGAGAACAATGAGCAGTTCTTC; CDR3aa: CASSVGVTGENNEQFF
len: 17; v_gene: TRBV11-1; j_gene: TRBJ2-3; abundance: -; d_gene: TRBD2; CDR3nt: TGTGCCAGCTCCCCCTTAACTAGCGGGGGGTTCACAGATACGCAGTATTTT; CDR3aa: CASSPLTSGGFTDTQYF
len: 14; v_gene: TRBV5-1; j_gene: TRBJ1-6; abundance: -; d_gene: -; CDR3nt: TGCGCCAGCAGCGCGGCCTACTCCGATTCACCCCTCCACTTT; CDR3aa: CASSAAYSDSPLHF
len: 15; v_gene: TRBV25-1; j_gene: TRBJ1-1; abundance: -; d_gene: -; CDR3nt: TGTGCCAGCAGTGAAGCCGCAGGGGCCTACGTTGAAGCTTTCTTT; CDR3aa: CASSEAAGAYVEAFF
len: 12; v_gene: TRBV30; j_gene: TRBJ2-2; abundance: -; d_gene: -; CDR3nt: TGTGCCTGGTATGCAGGCCGCGGGGAGCTGTTTTTT; CDR3aa: CAWYAGRGELFF
len: 13; v_gene: TRBV5-4; j_gene: TRBJ2-1; abundance: -; d_gene: -; CDR3nt: TGTGCCAGCAGCCGGACGGGGAACGATGAGCAGTTCTTC; CDR3aa: CASSRTGNDEQFF
len: 16; v_gene: TRBV7-2; j_gene: TRBJ1-3; abundance: few; d_gene: -; CDR3nt: TGTGCCAGCAGCTTAGAGGGGGGGCAATCTGGAAACACCATATATTTT; CDR3aa: CASSLEGGQSGNTIYF
len: 13; v_gene: TRBV10-2; j_gene: TRBJ2-3; abundance: -; d_gene: TRBD1; CDR3nt: TGCGCCAGCAGGACAGGGGATACAGATACGCAGTATTTT; CDR3aa: CASRTGDTDTQYF
len: 15; v_gene: TRBV6-5; j_gene: TRBJ2-7; abundance: -; d_gene: -; CDR3nt: TGTGCCAGCAGGCCCCGCGGTGCGGGGAAGTACGAGCAGTACTTC; CDR3aa: CASRPRGAGKYEQYF
len: 15; v_gene: TRBV5-6; j_gene: TRBJ1-5; abundance: -; d_gene: -; CDR3nt: TGTGCCAGCAGCACCAGACAGACCCTCCTGGAAGCCCAGCATTTT; CDR3aa: CASSTRQTLLEAQHF
len: 15; v_gene: TRBV11-2; j_gene: TRBJ2-6; abundance: -; d_gene: -; CDR3nt: TGTGCCAGCAGCCAGCAGGCCTCTGGGGCCAACGTCCTGACTTTC; CDR3aa: CASSQQASGANVLTF
len: 13; v_gene: TRBV7-2; j_gene: TRBJ1-4; abundance: -; d_gene: -; CDR3nt: TGTGCCAGCAGCTTAGACGCAAATGAAAAACTGTTTTTT; CDR3aa: CASSLDANEKLFF
len: 12; v_gene: TRBV7-3; j_gene: TRBJ2-5; abundance: -; d_gene: -; CDR3nt: TGTGCCAGCGGGGACTCCCAAGAGACCCAGTACTTC; CDR3aa: CASGDSQETQYF
len: 11; v_gene: TRBV18; j_gene: TRBJ2-5; abundance: -; d_gene: -; CDR3nt: TGTGCCAGCTCAGTAGGAGAGACCCAGTACTTC; CDR3aa: CASSVGETQYF
len: 16; v_gene: TRBV7-3; j_gene: TRBJ2-2; abundance: -; d_gene: -; CDR3nt: TGTGCCAGCAGCTTGGATTCCGGGCCTAAGAGCGGGGAGCTGTTTTTT; CDR3aa: CASSLDSGPKSGELFF
len: 16; v_gene: TRBV28; j_gene: TRBJ1-4; abundance: -; d_gene: -; CDR3nt: TGTGCCAGCAGTTCCTGGGGGGGGCCCTCTAATGAAAAACTGTTTTTT; CDR3aa: CASSSWGGPSNEKLFF
len: 16; v_gene: TRBV5-5; j_gene: TRBJ1-2; abundance: -; d_gene: TRBD1; CDR3nt: TGTGCCAGCAGACCCACCCACCGGGACAGGGTGCATGGCTACACCTTC; CDR3aa: CASRPTHRDRVHGYTF
len: 19; v_gene: TRBV2; j_gene: TRBJ2-5; abundance: -; d_gene: TRBD1; CDR3nt: TGTGCCAGCAGCACTCCCTCCCTTGGACAGGGAGGAAACCAAGAGACCCAGTACTTC; CDR3aa: CASSTPSLGQGGNQETQYF
len: 15; v_gene: TRBV28; j_gene: TRBJ2-7; abundance: -; d_gene: -; CDR3nt: TGTGCCAGCAGTTTATGGCCCCCAGGGTACCACGAGCAGTACTTC; CDR3aa: CASSLWPPGYHEQYF
len: 12; v_gene: TRBV28; j_gene: TRBJ2-7; abundance: -; d_gene: -; CDR3nt: TGTGCCAGCAGTTCACACATATACGAGCAGTACTTC; CDR3aa: CASSSHIYEQYF
len: 18; v_gene: TRBV11-2; j_gene: TRBJ2-2; abundance: -; d_gene: -; CDR3nt: TGTGCCAGCAGCTTCCCTACCGCAGGGAGATTTACCACCGGGGAGCTGTTTTTT; CDR3aa: CASSFPTAGRFTTGELFF